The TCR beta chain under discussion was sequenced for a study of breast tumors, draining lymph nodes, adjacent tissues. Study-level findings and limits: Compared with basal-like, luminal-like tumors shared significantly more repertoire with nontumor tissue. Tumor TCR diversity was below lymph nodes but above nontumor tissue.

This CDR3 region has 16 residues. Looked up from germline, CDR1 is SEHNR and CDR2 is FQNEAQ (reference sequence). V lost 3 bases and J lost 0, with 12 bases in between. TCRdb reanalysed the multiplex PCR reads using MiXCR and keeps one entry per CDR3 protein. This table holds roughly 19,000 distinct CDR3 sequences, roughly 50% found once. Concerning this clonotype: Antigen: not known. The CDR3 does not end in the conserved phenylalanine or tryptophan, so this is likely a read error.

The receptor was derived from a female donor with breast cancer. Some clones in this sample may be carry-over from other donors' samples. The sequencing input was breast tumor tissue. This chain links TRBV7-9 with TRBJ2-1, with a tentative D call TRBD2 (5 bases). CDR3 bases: TGTGCCAGCAGCTTCCGGACTGGCCACTCCTACAATGAGCAGTTCCTC. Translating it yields CASSFRTGHSYNEQFL.